The rows below give T cell receptor beta chains drawn from one sample of a study of OX40 agonist ivuxolimab in advanced cancers. Method: immunoSEQ multiplex PCR; TCRdb's copy keeps in-frame clones and lacks some. The repertoire consists of 80,000 to 100,000 clones, with approximately 94% occurring once and the leading ten covering roughly 2.8%. This sample comprised CD4+ or CD8+ T cells sorted from blood, obtained in a trial of the OX40 agonist ivuxolimab. These receptor sequences come from an adult with an advanced solid tumor such as melanoma, head and neck, liver or kidney cancer. CDR3s include the opening cysteine and the closing phenylalanine or tryptophan. A D gene is named only where the DNA matches it firmly. Where a row states a size, it is once, few, many or the class of an expanded clone; other rows omit it.

DNA | CDR3 | J | size | V | D
TGTGCCAGCAGTTTCCGCCCCATGGGGACCGGGGAGCTGTTTTTT | CASSFRPMGTGELFF | TRBJ2-2 | - | TRBV27 | -
TGTGCCAGCAGCCCCCCGGGACTAGCAGCAGATACGCAGTATTTT | CASSPPGLAADTQYF | TRBJ2-3 | - | TRBV28 | TRBD2
TGTGCCAGCAGCGGGGGGGACGGCTCCTACGAGCAGTACTTC | CASSGGDGSYEQYF | TRBJ2-7 | - | TRBV4-2 | TRBD2
TGTGCCACCAGCAGTAGAGGATTTGCGCACAATGAGCAGTTCTTC | CATSSRGFAHNEQFF | TRBJ2-1 | once | TRBV15 | -
TGTGCCAGCAGCAACGAGAACAGACCAAACTATGGCTACACCTTC | CASSNENRPNYGYTF | TRBJ1-2 | - | TRBV21-1 | -
TGTGCCAGCAGCTTTAGTGAGACAGGGCCGGGGGCCAACGTCCTGACTTTC | CASSFSETGPGANVLTF | TRBJ2-6 | - | TRBV11-2 | TRBD1
TGTGCCAGCAGCTCGGGACAGGGGGGCACCGGGGAGCTGTTTTTT | CASSSGQGGTGELFF | TRBJ2-2 | - | TRBV13 | TRBD1
TGTGCCAGCAGCGTGGCGGACGGCGGCAATGAGCAGTTCTTC | CASSVADGGNEQFF | TRBJ2-1 | - | TRBV9 | -
TGTGCCAGCAGTTACGGCCAGGGGGCCACTGAAGCTTTCTTT | CASSYGQGATEAFF | TRBJ1-1 | once | TRBV6-5 | TRBD1
TGCAGCGTTGATCGAGCTAATAATAGCAATCAGCCCCAGCATTTT | CSVDRANNSNQPQHF | TRBJ1-5 | - | TRBV29-1 | -
TGCGCCAGCAGCCCCCTAGCGGGGGGGCCGGGGAACATTCAGTACTTC | CASSPLAGGPGNIQYF | TRBJ2-4 | - | TRBV4-1 | TRBD2
TGTGCCAGCAGCCCGGTAGGGCGGAGCACAGATACGCAGTATTTT | CASSPVGRSTDTQYF | TRBJ2-3 | - | TRBV7-6 | -
TGTGCCAGCAGCTTAGTACCAGTCTCGGGGACGGGCTACGAGCAGTACTTC | CASSLVPVSGTGYEQYF | TRBJ2-7 | few | TRBV7-8 | -
TGTGCCAGTAGTATTCTCCCAAACAGGGGGCGGCAAGAGACCCAGTACTTC | CASSILPNRGRQETQYF | TRBJ2-5 | - | TRBV19 | TRBD1
TGTGCCAGCATCCTAAACCGTGGGGGGGGAGACTATGGCTACACCTTC | CASILNRGGGDYGYTF | TRBJ1-2 | - | TRBV5-6 | -
TGTGCCAGTAGTACCGCATCGGGGGGCTATGAGGCTTTCTTT | CASSTASGGYEAFF | TRBJ1-1 | - | TRBV19 | -
TGCGCCAGCAGCCAATACTCGGGGCAGGGACCCTACAATGAGCAGTTCTTC | CASSQYSGQGPYNEQFF | TRBJ2-1 | - | TRBV4-1 | -
TGCGCCAGCGACGATGGGGGGCGGGGGAGCACAGATACGCAGTATTTT | CASDDGGRGSTDTQYF | TRBJ2-3 | - | TRBV4-1 | -
TGCGCCAGCAGCCAAGCGAGGACAGGGACCTACGAGCAGTACTTC | CASSQARTGTYEQYF | TRBJ2-7 | - | TRBV4-3 | TRBD1
TGTGCCAGCAGCGAGAATCCGGGACCACGGGAGACCCAGTACTTC | CASSENPGPRETQYF | TRBJ2-5 | once | TRBV7-6 | -
TGTGCCAGCAGCCAAAAGACAGGGGGCTTAAGCGGGGAGCTGTTTTTT | CASSQKTGGLSGELFF | TRBJ2-2 | - | TRBV9 | TRBD1
TGTGCCAGCAGTTTATGGGGAGGGACAGGGGTATTGAACACTGAAGCTTTCTTT | CASSLWGGTGVLNTEAFF | TRBJ1-1 | - | TRBV27 | TRBD1
TGTGCCAGCAGCACCGACGGGGGGGCGAACACCGGGGAGCTGTTTTTT | CASSTDGGANTGELFF | TRBJ2-2 | - | TRBV9 | TRBD2
TGCGCCAGCAGCTTGTTTATACCGAGCACAGATACGCAGTATTTT | CASSLFIPSTDTQYF | TRBJ2-3 | - | TRBV5-1 | -
TGTGCCAGCAGCTTAGAAGCGGGGTACCAAGAGACCCAGTACTTC | CASSLEAGYQETQYF | TRBJ2-5 | - | TRBV11-2 | TRBD2
TGTGCCAGCAGGTGGGGAACCTCCTACGAGCAGTACTTC | CASRWGTSYEQYF | TRBJ2-7 | - | TRBV27 | -